The source of this TCR beta chain is a study of CD8 T cells in ankylosing spondylitis. Study-level findings and limits: Within peripheral blood, clones linked to disease were CD8+ and relatively rare. Roughly eight highly homologous variants made up a TCR beta motif that seemed to typify ankylosing spondylitis blood. Both synovial fluid and blood in reactive arthritis had previously been reported to carry some motif variants.

CDR1 and CDR2 (germline): DFQATT, SNEGSKA (reference sequence). Trimming removed 3 bases at V and 0 bases at J, with 10 bases between. The CDR3 has 14 residues. Quantitative barcoded 5'-RACE was used to prepare TCR beta libraries. TCRdb re-called the 5' RACE reads with MiXCR, one entry per CDR3 protein. The repertoire has hundreds of thousands of distinct CDR3 sequences, roughly 26% of them found once; the top ten carry 0.89%. Note on this clonotype: Its antigen is not known.

The sequenced material came from blood, either unsorted or a sorted T cell fraction (not recorded which). The receptor comes from a male donor with ankylosing spondylitis. This sequence joins TRBV20-1 and TRBJ2-3; TRBD1 is a possible D gene (6 bases). CDR3: CSARTGASTDTQYF. For the CDR3, the DNA is TGCAGTGCTAGGACAGGAGCTAGCACAGATACGCAGTATTTT.